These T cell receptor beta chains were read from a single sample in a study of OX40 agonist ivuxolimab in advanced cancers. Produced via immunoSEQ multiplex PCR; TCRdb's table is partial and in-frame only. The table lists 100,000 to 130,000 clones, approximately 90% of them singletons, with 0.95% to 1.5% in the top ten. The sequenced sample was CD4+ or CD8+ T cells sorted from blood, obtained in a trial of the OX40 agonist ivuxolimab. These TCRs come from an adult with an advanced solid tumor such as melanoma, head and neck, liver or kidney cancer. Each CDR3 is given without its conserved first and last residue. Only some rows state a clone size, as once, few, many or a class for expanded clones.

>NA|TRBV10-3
AIRGGQGTGNTIY
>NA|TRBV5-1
ASSSSGTGQETQY
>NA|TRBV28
ATRDSNQPQH
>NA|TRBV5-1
ASSLGQGSQPQH
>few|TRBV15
ATSSTRGSDTQY
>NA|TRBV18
ASSPQGTEQY
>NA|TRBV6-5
ASSYSLRGQETQY
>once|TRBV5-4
ASSTGAGVVNEQF
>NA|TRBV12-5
ASGKETGELF
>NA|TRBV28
ASSSRPGPRFATNEKLF
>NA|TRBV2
ASSGPTGGNTGELF
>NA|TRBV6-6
ASSPLDRSRTDTQY
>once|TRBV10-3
AISDGDYSGEQF
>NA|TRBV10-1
ASRTGTSNEQF
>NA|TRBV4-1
ASSQPPPRARTEAF
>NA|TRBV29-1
SGGNTEAF
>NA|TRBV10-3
AITLGTVPGEQY
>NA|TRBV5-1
ASSVGQENQPQH
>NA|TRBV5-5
ASSLRPDTQY
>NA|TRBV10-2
ASSKGANSGNTIY
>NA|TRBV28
ASSWGQGDTEAF
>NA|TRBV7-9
ASSLSGLSQPQH
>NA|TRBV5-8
ASSTRLASSTDTQY
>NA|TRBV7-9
ASSPREGPYEQY
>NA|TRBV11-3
ASSLGVGLAGGGETQY
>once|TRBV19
ASALGYEQY
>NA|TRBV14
ASSQDGRASVNNEQF
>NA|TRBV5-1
ASKTSGHPYPPDTQY
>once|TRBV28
ASSSIIGGLAGYETQY
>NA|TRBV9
ASSVGVSGTYNEQF
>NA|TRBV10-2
ASSKQGNTGELF
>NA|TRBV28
ASSSPGHYYGYT
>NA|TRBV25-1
ASSRPGQVYEQY
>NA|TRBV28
ASRHGTGTYEQY
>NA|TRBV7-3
ASSLWASGSSYNEQF
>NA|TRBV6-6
ATAGQVTDTQY
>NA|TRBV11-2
ASSPLGRGNTDTQY
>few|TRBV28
ASISTGGQGSEAF
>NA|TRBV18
ASSPPSPLAIAPNYGYT
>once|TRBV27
ASSINPPGQGAYEQY
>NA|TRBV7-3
ASSPSRGWDGYT
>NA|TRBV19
ARVGEGRVNTEAF
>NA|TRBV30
AWSGGTEDAF
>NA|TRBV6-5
ASSYSGTGYEQY
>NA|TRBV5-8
ASSLAVGAF
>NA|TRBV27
ASATPLAEREIEQF
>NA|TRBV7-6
ASSPSLAGGPSYEQY
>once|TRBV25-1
ASSRDILYEQY
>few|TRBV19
ASSMDRLNTEAF
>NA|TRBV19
ASLPGTSASEQF
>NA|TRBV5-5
ASSRTGSHEQY
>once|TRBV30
AWSAAGKEETQY
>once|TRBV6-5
ASSYSFPPSYEQY
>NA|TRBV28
ASITGQGGYGYT